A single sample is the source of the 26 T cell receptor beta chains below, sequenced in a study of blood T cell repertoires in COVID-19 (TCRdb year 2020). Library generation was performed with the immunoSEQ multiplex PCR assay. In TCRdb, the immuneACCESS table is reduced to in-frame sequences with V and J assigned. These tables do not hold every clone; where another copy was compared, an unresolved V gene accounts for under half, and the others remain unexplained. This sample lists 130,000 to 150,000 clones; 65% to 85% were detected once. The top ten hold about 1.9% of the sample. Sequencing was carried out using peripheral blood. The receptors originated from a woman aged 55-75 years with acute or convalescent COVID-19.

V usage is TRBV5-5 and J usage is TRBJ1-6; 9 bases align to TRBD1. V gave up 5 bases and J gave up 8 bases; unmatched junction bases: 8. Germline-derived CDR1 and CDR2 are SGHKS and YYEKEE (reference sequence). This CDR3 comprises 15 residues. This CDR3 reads CASSPPGTGYSPLHF. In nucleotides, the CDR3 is TGTGCCAGCAGTCCTCCCGGGACAGGGTATTCACCCCTCCACTTT.

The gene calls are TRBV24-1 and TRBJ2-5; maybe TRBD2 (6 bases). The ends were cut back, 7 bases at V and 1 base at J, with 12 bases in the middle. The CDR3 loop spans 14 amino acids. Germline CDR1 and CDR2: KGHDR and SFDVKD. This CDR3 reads CATSGSNRQETQYF. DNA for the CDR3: TGTGCCACCAGCGGGAGTAACCGCCAAGAGACCCAGTACTTC.

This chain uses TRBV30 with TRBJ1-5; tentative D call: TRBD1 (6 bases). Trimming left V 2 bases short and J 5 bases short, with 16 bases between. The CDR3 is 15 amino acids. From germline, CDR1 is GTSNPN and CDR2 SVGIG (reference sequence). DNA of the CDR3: TGTGCCTGGAGTACCTCGGGACAATTCCATCAGCCCCAGCATTTT. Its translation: CAWSTSGQFHQPQHF.

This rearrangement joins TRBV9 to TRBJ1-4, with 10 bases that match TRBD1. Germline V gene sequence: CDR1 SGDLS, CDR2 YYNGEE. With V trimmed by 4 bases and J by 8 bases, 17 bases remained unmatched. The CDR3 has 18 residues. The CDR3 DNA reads TGTGCCAGCAGCCTAAACCGGGACAGGGGAATAGCAGGAGAAAAACTGTTTTTT. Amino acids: CASSLNRDRGIAGEKLFF.

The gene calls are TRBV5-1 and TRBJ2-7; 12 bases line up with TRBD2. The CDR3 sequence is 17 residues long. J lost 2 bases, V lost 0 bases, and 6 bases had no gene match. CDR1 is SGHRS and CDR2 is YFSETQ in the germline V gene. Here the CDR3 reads CASSLGPRTSGTYEQYF. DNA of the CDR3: TGCGCCAGCAGCTTGGGCCCAAGGACTAGCGGGACCTACGAGCAGTACTTC.

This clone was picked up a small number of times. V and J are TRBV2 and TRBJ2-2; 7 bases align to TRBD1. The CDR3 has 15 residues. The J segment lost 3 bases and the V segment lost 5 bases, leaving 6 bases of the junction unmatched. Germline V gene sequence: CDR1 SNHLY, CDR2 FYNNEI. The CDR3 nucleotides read TGTGCCAGCAGTTACCGGGACAGCTACACCGGGGAGCTGTTTTTT. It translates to CASSYRDSYTGELFF.

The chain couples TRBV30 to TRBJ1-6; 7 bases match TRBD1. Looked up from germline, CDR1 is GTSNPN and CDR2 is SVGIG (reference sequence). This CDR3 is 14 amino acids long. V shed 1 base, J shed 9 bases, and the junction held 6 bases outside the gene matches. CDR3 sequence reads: CAWSEGQGGSPLHF. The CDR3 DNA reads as TGTGCCTGGAGTGAAGGGCAGGGGGGTTCACCCCTCCACTTT.

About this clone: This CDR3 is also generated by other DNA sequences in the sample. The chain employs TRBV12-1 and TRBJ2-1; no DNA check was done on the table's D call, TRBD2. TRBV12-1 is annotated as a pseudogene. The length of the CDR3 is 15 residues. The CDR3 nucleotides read TGTGCCAGCAGCTCTAGTCCCAACGTACACAATGAGCAGTTCTTC. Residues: CASSSSPNVHNEQFF.

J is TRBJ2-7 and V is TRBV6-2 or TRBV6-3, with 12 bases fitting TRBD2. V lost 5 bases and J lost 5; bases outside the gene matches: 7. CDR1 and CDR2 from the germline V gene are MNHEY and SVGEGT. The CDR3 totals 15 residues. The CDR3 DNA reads TGTGCCAGCAGTCCCCGACTAGCGGGAGAGGACGAGCAGTACTTC. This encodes CASSPRLAGEDEQYF.

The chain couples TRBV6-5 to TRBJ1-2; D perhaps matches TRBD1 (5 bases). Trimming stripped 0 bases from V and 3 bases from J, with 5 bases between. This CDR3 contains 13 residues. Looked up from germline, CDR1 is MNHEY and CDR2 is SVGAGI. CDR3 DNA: TGTGCCAGCAGTTACTCAGGGGACTATGGCTACACCTTC. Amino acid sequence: CASSYSGDYGYTF.

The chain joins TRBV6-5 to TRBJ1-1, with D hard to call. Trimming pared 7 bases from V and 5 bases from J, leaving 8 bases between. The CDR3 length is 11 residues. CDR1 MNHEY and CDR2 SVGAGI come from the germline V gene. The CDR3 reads CASKGGTEAFF. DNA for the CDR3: TGTGCCAGCAAGGGAGGAACTGAAGCTTTCTTT.

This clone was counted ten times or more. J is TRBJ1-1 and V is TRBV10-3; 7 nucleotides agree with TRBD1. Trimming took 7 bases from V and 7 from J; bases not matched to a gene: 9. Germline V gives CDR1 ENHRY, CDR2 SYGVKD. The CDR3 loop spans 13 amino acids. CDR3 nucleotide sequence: TGTGCCATCACCGAAGGGGGCTCGGATGAAGCTTTCTTT. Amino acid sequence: CAITEGGSDEAFF.

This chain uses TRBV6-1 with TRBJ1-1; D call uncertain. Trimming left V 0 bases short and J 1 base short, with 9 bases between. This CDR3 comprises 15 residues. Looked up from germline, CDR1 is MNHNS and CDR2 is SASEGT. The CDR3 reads CASSEAVAANTEAFF. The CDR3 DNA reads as TGTGCCAGCAGTGAAGCGGTGGCGGCGAACACTGAAGCTTTCTTT.

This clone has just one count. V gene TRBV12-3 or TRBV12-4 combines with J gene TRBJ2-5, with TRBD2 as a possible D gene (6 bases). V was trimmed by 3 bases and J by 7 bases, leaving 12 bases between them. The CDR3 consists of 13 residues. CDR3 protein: CASSLGGLMTQYF. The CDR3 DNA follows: TGTGCCAGCAGTTTGGGGGGTTTGATGACCCAGTACTTC.

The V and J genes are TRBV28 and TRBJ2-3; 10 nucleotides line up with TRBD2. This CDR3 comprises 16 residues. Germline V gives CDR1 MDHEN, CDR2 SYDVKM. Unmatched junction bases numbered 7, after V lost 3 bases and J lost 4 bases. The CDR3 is CASSFASGRVSDTQYF. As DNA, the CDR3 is TGTGCCAGCAGTTTCGCAAGCGGGAGGGTGTCAGATACGCAGTATTTT.

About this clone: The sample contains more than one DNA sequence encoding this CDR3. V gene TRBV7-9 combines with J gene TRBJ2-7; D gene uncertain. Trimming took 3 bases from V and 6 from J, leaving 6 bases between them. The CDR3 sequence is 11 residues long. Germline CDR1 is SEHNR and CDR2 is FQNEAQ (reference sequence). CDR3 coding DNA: TGTGCCAGCAGCTTTCCCGGCGAGCAGTACTTC. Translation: CASSFPGEQYF.

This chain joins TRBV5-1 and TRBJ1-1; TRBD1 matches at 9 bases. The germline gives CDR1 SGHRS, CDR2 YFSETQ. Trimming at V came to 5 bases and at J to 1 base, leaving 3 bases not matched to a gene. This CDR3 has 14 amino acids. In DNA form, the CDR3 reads TGCGCCAGCAGATCGGGACAGGGGAACACTGAAGCTTTCTTT. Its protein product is CASRSGQGNTEAFF.

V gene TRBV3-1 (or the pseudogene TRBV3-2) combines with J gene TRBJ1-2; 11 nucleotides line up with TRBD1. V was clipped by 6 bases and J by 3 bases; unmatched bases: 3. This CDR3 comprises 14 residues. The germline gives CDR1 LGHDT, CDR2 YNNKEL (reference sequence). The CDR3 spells CASRRTGGDYGYTF. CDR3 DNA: TGTGCCAGCAGACGGACAGGGGGCGACTATGGCTACACCTTC.

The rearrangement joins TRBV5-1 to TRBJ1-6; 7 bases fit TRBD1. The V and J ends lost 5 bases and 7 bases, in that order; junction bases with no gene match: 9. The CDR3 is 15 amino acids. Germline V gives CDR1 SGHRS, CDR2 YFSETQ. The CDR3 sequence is CASSIQGNSNSPLHF. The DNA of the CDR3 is TGCGCCAGCAGTATACAGGGGAACTCAAATTCACCCCTCCACTTT.

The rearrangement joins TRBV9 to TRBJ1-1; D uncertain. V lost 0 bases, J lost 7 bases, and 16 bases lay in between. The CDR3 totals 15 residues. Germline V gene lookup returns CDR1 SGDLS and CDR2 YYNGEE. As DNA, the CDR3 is TGTGCCAGCAGCGTAGTCCCTCAGGCCGGCGATGAAGCTTTCTTT. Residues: CASSVVPQAGDEAFF.

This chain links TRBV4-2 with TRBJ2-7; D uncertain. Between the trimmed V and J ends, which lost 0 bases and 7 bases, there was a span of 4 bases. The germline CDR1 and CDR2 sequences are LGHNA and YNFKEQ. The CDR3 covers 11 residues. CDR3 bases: TGTGCCAGCAGCCAAGAGAGGGAGCAGTACTTC. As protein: CASSQEREQYF.

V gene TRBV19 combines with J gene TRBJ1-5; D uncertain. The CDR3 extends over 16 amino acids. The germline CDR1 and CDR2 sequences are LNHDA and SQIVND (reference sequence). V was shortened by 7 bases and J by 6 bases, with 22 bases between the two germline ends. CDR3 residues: CASTTRTVGSAQPQHF. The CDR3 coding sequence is TGTGCCAGTACCACTAGGACGGTGGGATCCGCTCAGCCCCAGCATTTT. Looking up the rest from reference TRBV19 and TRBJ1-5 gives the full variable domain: DGGITQSPKYLFRKEGQNVTLSCEQNLNHDAMYWYRQDPGQGLRLIYYSQIVNDFQKGDIAEGYSVSREKKESFPLTVTSAQKNPTAFYLCASTTRTVGSAQPQHFGDGTRLSIL.

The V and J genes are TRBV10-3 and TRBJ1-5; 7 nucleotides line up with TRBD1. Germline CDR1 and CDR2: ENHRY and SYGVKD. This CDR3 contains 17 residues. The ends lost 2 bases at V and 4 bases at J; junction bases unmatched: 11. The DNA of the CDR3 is TGTGCCATCAGTGAGCGGTCGACAGGGAGAATAAATCAGCCCCAGCATTTT. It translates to CAISERSTGRINQPQHF.

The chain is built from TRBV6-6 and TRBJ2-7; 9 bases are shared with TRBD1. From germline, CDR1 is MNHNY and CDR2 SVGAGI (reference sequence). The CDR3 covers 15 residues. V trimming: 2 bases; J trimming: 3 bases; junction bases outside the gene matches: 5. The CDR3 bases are TGTGCCAGCAGTTACCAGGGACAGGGTGGCTACGAGCAGTACTTC. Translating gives CASSYQGQGGYEQYF.

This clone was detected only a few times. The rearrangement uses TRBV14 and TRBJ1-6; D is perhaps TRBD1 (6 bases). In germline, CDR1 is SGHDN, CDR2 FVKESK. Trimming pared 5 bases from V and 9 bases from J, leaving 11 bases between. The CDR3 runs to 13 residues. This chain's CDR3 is CASSLIQGSPLHF. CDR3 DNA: TGTGCCAGCAGCTTAATACAGGGTTCACCCCTCCACTTT. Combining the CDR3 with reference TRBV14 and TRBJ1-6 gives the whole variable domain EAGVTQFPSHSVIEKGQTVTLRCDPISGHDNLYWYRRVMGKEIKFLLHFVKESKQDESGMPNNRFLAERTGGTYSTLKVQPAELEDSGVYFCASSLIQGSPLHFGNGTRLTVT.

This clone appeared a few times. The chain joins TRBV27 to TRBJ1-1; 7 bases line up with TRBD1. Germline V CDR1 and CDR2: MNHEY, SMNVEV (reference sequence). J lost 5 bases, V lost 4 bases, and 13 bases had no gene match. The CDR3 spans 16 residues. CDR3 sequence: CASSSRQGRGFTEAFF. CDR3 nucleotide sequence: TGTGCCAGCAGTTCCAGACAGGGAAGAGGGTTTACTGAAGCTTTCTTT.